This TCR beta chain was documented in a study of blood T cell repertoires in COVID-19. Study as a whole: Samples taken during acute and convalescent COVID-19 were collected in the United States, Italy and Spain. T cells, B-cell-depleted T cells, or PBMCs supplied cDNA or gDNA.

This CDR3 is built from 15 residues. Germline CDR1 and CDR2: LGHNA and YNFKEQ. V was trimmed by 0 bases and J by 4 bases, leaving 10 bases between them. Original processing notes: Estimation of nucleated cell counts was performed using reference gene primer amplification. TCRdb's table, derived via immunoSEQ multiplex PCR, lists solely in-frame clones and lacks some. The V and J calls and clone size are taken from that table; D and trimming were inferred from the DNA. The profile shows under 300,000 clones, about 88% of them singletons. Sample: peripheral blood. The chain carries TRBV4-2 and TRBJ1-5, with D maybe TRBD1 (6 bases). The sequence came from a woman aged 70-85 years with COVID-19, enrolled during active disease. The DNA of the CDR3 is TGTGCCAGCAGCCAAGATCAGGGGTTTAATCAGCCCCAGCATTTT. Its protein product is CASSQDQGFNQPQHF.